The clone carrying this T cell receptor (beta chain) was counted once. Deletions cut 6 bases from V and 4 bases from J, with 12 bases between. Germline loops: CDR1 SNHLY, CDR2 FYNNEI. This CDR3 has 13 residues. These data belong to a study of blood T cell repertoires in COVID-19. The wider study: Samples of COVID-19 (acute and convalescent) were obtained from the United States, Italy and Spain.

Seattle researchers signed up patients amid active infection and tracked them longitudinally. Methods used by the authors: Scientists estimated how many nucleated cells there were by amplifying reference gene primers. Clones were sequenced by immunoSEQ multiplex PCR, and TCRdb holds only the in-frame ones, with some missing. V, J and clone size derive from that table, while D and trimming were established from the DNA sequence. The profile shows approximately 350,000 clones, about 88% of them singletons. The source of this sequence is a woman in her 70s with COVID-19, enrolled during active disease. The sequenced material came from peripheral blood. The gene calls are TRBV2 and TRBJ1-1; TRBD1 is a possible D gene (5 bases). CDR3 coding DNA: TGTGCCAGCAGCGTCGGGGGAGGCACTGAAGCTTTCTTT. As protein: CASSVGGGTEAFF.